This TCR beta chain was profiled in a study of vaccination and CD4 T cells after COVID-19. About the research overall: Overlapping spike peptides of SARS-CoV-2, HCoV-NL63, HCoV-OC43 and HCoV-229E stimulated the cells.

Researchers used the Oncomine TCR Beta short-read assay to sequence DNA from cultured CD4+ T cells. TCRdb redid the calling of the PCR reads with MiXCR, one entry per CDR3 protein. The data contain under 3,500 distinct CDR3 sequences, 20% to 25% of them seen just once; the ten biggest clones take up roughly a quarter. Noted treatment: roughly nine-day PBMC culture with coronavirus spike peptide pools or control peptides (ViraFEST assay). Comment on this clonotype: Its antigen is not known.

Germline-derived CDR1 and CDR2 are KGHSH and LQKENI. The CDR3 contains 15 residues. V gave up 8 bases and J gave up 5 bases, with 21 bases separating them. This TCR came from a human donor who had recovered from COVID-19. The sample comprised CD4+ T cells from blood, cultured in vitro. The chain combines TRBV18 with TRBJ2-5; D unclear. This CDR3 is CASRPATTGRETQYF. The CDR3 coding sequence is TGTGCCAGCCGTCCTGCAACGACCGGCCGGGAGACCCAGTACTTC.